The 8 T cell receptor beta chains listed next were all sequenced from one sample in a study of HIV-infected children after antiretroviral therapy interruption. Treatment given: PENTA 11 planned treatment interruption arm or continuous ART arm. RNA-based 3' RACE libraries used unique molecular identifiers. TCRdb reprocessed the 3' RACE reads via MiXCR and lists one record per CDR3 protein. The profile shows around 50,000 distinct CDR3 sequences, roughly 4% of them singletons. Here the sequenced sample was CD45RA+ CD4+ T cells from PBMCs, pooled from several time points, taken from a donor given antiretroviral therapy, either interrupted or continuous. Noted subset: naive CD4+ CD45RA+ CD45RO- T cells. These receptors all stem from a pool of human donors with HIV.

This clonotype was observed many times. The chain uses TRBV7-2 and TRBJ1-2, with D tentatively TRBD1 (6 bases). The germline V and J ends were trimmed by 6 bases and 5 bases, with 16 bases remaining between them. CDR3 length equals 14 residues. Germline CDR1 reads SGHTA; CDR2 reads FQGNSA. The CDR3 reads CASSYYGQKYGYTF. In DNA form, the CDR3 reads TGTGCCAGCAGTTACTACGGACAGAAGTATGGCTACACCTTC.

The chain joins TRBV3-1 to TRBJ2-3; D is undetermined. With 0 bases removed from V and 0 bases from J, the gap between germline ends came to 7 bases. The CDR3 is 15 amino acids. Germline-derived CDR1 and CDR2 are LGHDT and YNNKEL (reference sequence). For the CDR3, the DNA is TGTGCCAGCAGCCAAGATCCATCAAGCACAGATACGCAGTATTTT. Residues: CASSQDPSSTDTQYF.

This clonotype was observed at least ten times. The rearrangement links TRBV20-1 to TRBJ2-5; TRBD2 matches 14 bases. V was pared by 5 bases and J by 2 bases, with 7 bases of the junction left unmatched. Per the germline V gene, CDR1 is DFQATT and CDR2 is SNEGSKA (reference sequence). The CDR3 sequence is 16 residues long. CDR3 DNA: TGCAGTGCTGTACGACTAGCGGGGGGGCGTCAAGAGACCCAGTACTTC. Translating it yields CSAVRLAGGRQETQYF.

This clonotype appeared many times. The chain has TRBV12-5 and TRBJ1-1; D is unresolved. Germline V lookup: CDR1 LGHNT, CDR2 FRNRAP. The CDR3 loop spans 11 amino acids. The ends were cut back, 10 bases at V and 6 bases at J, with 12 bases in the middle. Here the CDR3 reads CAMAAASEAFF. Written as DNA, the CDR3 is TGTGCTATGGCAGCGGCTTCTGAAGCTTTCTTT.

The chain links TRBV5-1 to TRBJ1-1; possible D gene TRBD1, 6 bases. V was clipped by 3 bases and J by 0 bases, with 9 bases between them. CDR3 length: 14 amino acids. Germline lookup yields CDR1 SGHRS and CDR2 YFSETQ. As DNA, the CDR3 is TGCGCCAGCAGCTCGCAGGGGATGAACACTGAAGCTTTCTTT. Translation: CASSSQGMNTEAFF. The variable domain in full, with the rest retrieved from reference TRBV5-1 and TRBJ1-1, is KAGVTQTPRYLIKTRGQQVTLSCSPISGHRSVSWYQQTPGQGLQFLFEYFSETQRNKGNFPGRFSGRQFSNSRSEMNVSTLELGDSALYLCASSSQGMNTEAFFGQGTRLTVV.

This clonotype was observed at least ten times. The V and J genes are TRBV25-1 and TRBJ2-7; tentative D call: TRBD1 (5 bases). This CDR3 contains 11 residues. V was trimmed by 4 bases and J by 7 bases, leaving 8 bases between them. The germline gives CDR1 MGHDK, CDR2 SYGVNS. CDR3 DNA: TGTGCCAGCAGTGGACAGAGGGAGCAGTACTTC. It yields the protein CASSGQREQYF.

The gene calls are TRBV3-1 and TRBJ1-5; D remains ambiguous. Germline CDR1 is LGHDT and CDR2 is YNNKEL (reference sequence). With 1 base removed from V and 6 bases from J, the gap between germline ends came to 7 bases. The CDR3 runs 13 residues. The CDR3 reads CASSQGAGQPQHF. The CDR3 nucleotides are TGTGCCAGCAGCCAAGGGGCCGGTCAGCCCCAGCATTTT.

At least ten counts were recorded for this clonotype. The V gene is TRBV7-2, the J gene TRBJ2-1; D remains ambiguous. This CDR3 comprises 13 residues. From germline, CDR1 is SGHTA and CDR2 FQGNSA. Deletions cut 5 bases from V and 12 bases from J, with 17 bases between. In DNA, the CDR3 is TGTGCCAGCAGCCGTTCGAGAACGCAGGTGCAGTTCTTC. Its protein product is CASSRSRTQVQFF.